A single sample gave rise to the 32 T cell receptor beta chains below, sequenced in a study of cytomegalovirus exposure and HLA in healthy donors. TCRdb's copy holds only in-frame clones and misses some; the assay was immunoSEQ multiplex PCR. Of around 160,000 clones in the sample, 70% to 90% were seen once. Material: PBMCs. The receptors come from a man aged 25 to 40 in good health and CMV-seropositive.

V usage is TRBV9 and J usage is TRBJ2-6; D unresolved. CDR1 SGDLS and CDR2 YYNGEE come from the germline V gene. The V gene lost 0 bases and the J gene lost 3 bases, with 13 bases spanning the gap. This CDR3 has 17 residues. The CDR3 protein is CASSVGLGARGANVLTF. In nucleotides, the CDR3 is TGTGCCAGCAGCGTAGGTCTAGGCGCTCGTGGGGCCAACGTCCTGACTTTC.

This clone occurred once. The rearrangement joins TRBV6-5 to TRBJ2-1; TRBD2 agrees at 14 bases. Germline assignment: CDR1 MNHEY and CDR2 SVGAGI. This CDR3 is built from 15 residues. V lost 6 bases and J lost 4; bases outside the gene matches: 2. CDR3 sequence (DNA): TGTGCCAGCAGCGGGACTAGCGGGGGATACAATGAGCAGTTCTTC. This gives the protein CASSGTSGGYNEQFF.

This clone was picked up a small number of times. This chain joins TRBV5-6 and TRBJ1-6; possibly TRBD1 for D (5 bases). This CDR3 is 14 amino acids long. CDR1 is SGHDT, CDR2 YYEEEE, per germline. V lost 2 bases and J 7 bases, leaving 10 bases between the germline ends. This chain's CDR3 is CASSFMRGNSPLHF. CDR3 bases: TGTGCCAGCAGCTTTATGCGGGGCAATTCACCCCTCCACTTT.

V and J are TRBV21-1 and TRBJ2-7; no DNA check was done on the table's D call, TRBD1. TRBV21-1 is termed a pseudogene. There are 14 residues in the CDR3. The CDR3 DNA sequence: TGTGCCAGCAGCAAGGGACAGGGGGACGACGAGCAGTACTTC. This codes for CASSKGQGDDEQYF.

The J gene is TRBJ2-5, the V gene TRBV5-1; 11 nucleotides align to TRBD1. V shed 0 bases, J shed 5 bases, and the junction held 6 bases outside the gene matches. Germline lookup yields CDR1 SGHRS and CDR2 YFSETQ. This CDR3 contains 16 residues. The CDR3 DNA is TGCGCCAGCAGCTTGGCCCCAGGACAGGGGGCTGAGACCCAGTACTTC. Translation gives CASSLAPGQGAETQYF. Full variable domain (missing parts from reference TRBV5-1 and TRBJ2-5): KAGVTQTPRYLIKTRGQQVTLSCSPISGHRSVSWYQQTPGQGLQFLFEYFSETQRNKGNFPGRFSGRQFSNSRSEMNVSTLELGDSALYLCASSLAPGQGAETQYFGPGTRLLVL.

The gene calls are TRBV7-2 and TRBJ2-3; 8 bases are a match to TRBD1. The CDR3 is 15 amino acids. The germline V gene encodes CDR1 SGHTA and CDR2 FQGNSA. V dropped 3 bases and J dropped 4; count of bases not matched to a gene: 6. CDR3 nucleotides: TGTGCCAGCAGCTTCCATCAGGGGGCCGCAGATACGCAGTATTTT. Translating it yields CASSFHQGAADTQYF.

The CDR3 reads CASSLGHPSGYTF. The CDR3, as DNA: TGCGCCAGCAGCTTGGGACACCCGTCGGGCTACACCTTC. The chain links TRBV5-1 to TRBJ1-2; D unresolved. Trimming left V 0 bases short and J 8 bases short, with 11 bases between. Germline V CDR1 and CDR2: SGHRS, YFSETQ. The CDR3 runs 13 residues. The variable domain in full, with the rest retrieved from reference TRBV5-1 and TRBJ1-2, is KAGVTQTPRYLIKTRGQQVTLSCSPISGHRSVSWYQQTPGQGLQFLFEYFSETQRNKGNFPGRFSGRQFSNSRSEMNVSTLELGDSALYLCASSLGHPSGYTFGSGTRLTVV.

In its sample, this clone was seen a few times. The gene calls are TRBV6-4 and TRBJ2-6; 8 nucleotides agree with TRBD1. V lost 5 bases to trimming and J lost 0 bases; unmatched junction nucleotides: 9. The CDR3 has 18 residues. Germline CDR1 reads MRHNA; CDR2 reads SNTAGT. The CDR3 spells CASSRAGTGISGANVLTF. The CDR3 region has the DNA TGTGCCAGCAGTAGAGCCGGGACAGGTATCTCTGGGGCCAACGTCCTGACTTTC.

V and J are TRBV4-1 and TRBJ1-2; D perhaps matches TRBD1 (6 bases). Germline V CDR1 and CDR2: MGHRA, YSYEKL. V shed 1 base and J shed 6 bases, with 12 bases lying between them. The length of the CDR3 is 14 residues. CDR3 residues: CASSQAAGANGYTF. DNA for the CDR3: TGCGCCAGCAGCCAAGCGGCGGGGGCAAATGGCTACACCTTC.

The chain employs TRBV9 and TRBJ1-4; 11 bases match TRBD1. This CDR3 contains 15 residues. CDR1 is SGDLS, CDR2 YYNGEE, per germline. The V gene end was trimmed by 5 bases and the J gene end by 8 bases; junction bases not matched to a gene: 8. CDR3 protein: CASSWTGGDSEKLFF. CDR3 bases: TGTGCCAGCAGTTGGACAGGGGGCGACTCCGAAAAACTGTTTTTT. The full variable domain, completed using reference TRBV9 and TRBJ1-4, is DSGVTQTPKHLITATGQRVTLRCSPRSGDLSVYWYQQSLDQGLQFLIQYYNGEERAKGNILERFSAQQFPDLHSELNLSSLELGDSALYFCASSWTGGDSEKLFFGSGTQLSVL.

V gene TRBV10-1 combines with J gene TRBJ2-7; 8 bases fit TRBD2. CDR3 size: 16 residues. Germline V lookup: CDR1 WNHNN, CDR2 SYGVQD (reference sequence). V lost 4 bases, J lost 1 base, and 9 bases stayed unmatched. The CDR3 nucleotides read TGCGCCAGCAGTGGCGGCGGGGGGTCCTCTTCCTACGAGCAGTACTTC. Translated: CASSGGGGSSSYEQYF.

The chain couples TRBV27 to TRBJ2-1; D may be TRBD2 (6 bases). The CDR3 consists of 14 residues. The V gene's germline CDR1 is MNHEY and CDR2 SMNVEV (reference sequence). V lost 6 bases to trimming and J lost 9 bases, with 18 bases between them. The CDR3 is CASRLGLSWGEQFF. In DNA, the CDR3 is TGTGCCAGCAGACTGGGACTTTCCTGGGGTGAGCAGTTCTTC.

The sample holds a few counts of this clone. V usage is TRBV29-1 and J usage is TRBJ2-3, with 11 positions matching TRBD2. V was pared by 8 bases and J by 2 bases, with 6 bases of the junction left unmatched. The CDR3 is 14 amino acids. The germline V gene encodes CDR1 SQVTM and CDR2 ANQGSEA. The CDR3 nucleotides are TGCAGCCTTAGCGGGGGGGAGCTCACAGATACGCAGTATTTT. Translated: CSLSGGELTDTQYF.

This chain joins TRBV6-5 and TRBJ1-1; 7 bases fit TRBD1. V trimming: 2 bases; J trimming: 4 bases; junction bases outside the gene matches: 4. CDR3 length: 14 amino acids. Germline loops: CDR1 MNHEY, CDR2 SVGAGI. In DNA, the CDR3 is TGTGCCAGCAGTTACGACAGGGTAGGCACTGAAGCTTTCTTT. The encoded protein is CASSYDRVGTEAFF.

Here the CDR3 DNA reads TGTGCCAGCAATTCAGCGGCGGTGAGCTCCTACGAGCAGTACTTC. Encoded protein: CASNSAAVSSYEQYF. This sequence joins TRBV21-1 and TRBJ2-7; TRBD2, as called in the table, went unchecked against the DNA. TRBV21-1 is a pseudogene. The CDR3 covers 15 residues.

This clone was found once. The rearrangement links TRBV7-9 to TRBJ2-7; 12 nucleotides match TRBD2. V was clipped by 5 bases and J by 6 bases; unmatched bases: 14. This CDR3 region has 17 residues. Looked up from germline, CDR1 is SEHNR and CDR2 is FQNEAQ (reference sequence). The CDR3 sequence: CASSPTPSGGAYGEQYF. As DNA, the CDR3 is TGTGCCAGCAGCCCAACGCCTAGCGGGGGGGCCTATGGCGAGCAGTACTTC.

Here the CDR3 reads CASRLLSQIQETQYF. For the CDR3, the DNA is TGCGCCAGCAGGCTCCTATCACAGATTCAAGAGACCCAGTACTTC. V and J are TRBV5-1 and TRBJ2-5; D unclear. CDR3 length: 15 amino acids. From germline, CDR1 is SGHRS and CDR2 YFSETQ. Deletions cut 5 bases from V and 2 bases from J, with 16 bases between.

The chain employs TRBV25-1 and TRBJ2-7; D possibly corresponds to TRBD2 (7 bases). Per the germline V gene, CDR1 is MGHDK and CDR2 is SYGVNS. This CDR3 region has 14 residues. V was pared by 2 bases and J by 6 bases, with 14 bases between. The CDR3 region is CASSEDGGPLEQYF. The CDR3 nucleotides are TGTGCCAGCAGTGAAGACGGGGGGCCCCTCGAGCAGTACTTC.

This clone was recorded a few times. This chain connects TRBV5-1 to TRBJ2-5; D remains ambiguous. Looked up from germline, CDR1 is SGHRS and CDR2 is YFSETQ. The CDR3 covers 12 residues. The ends were cut back, 4 bases at V and 1 base at J, with 5 bases in the middle. The CDR3 spells CASSPRQETQYF. The CDR3 nucleotides read TGCGCCAGCAGCCCGCGCCAAGAGACCCAGTACTTC.

The chain carries TRBV11-2 and TRBJ1-3, with D possibly matching TRBD1 (6 bases). The V gene lost 4 bases and the J gene lost 2 bases, with 12 bases spanning the gap. The CDR3 runs 15 residues. Germline assignment: CDR1 SGHAT and CDR2 FQNNGV. The CDR3 reads CASSWTDSAGNTIYF. CDR3 bases: TGTGCCAGCAGCTGGACGGACAGTGCTGGAAACACCATATATTTT.

This clone was detected only once. V and J are TRBV2 and TRBJ2-7; 9 bases match TRBD1. Germline assignment: CDR1 SNHLY and CDR2 FYNNEI. The CDR3 is 15 amino acids. Trimming at V came to 4 bases and at J to 4 bases, leaving 8 bases not matched to a gene. CDR3 residues: CASSGAGTGRYEQYF. CDR3 nucleotides: TGTGCCAGCAGTGGAGCAGGGACAGGGAGATACGAGCAGTACTTC.

This chain joins TRBV7-9 and TRBJ2-7; TRBD2 matches 14 bases. Germline-derived CDR1 and CDR2 are SEHNR and FQNEAQ (reference sequence). The CDR3 length is 14 residues. J lost 3 bases, V lost 8 bases, and 3 bases had no gene match. CDR3 region: CASGTSGGFYEQYF. As DNA, the CDR3 is TGTGCCAGCGGGACTAGCGGGGGCTTCTACGAGCAGTACTTC.

The V and J genes are TRBV7-9 and TRBJ1-2; 10 bases match TRBD1. Per the germline V gene, CDR1 is SEHNR and CDR2 is FQNEAQ (reference sequence). V shed 5 bases and J 8 bases; nucleotides not matched to a gene: 5. This CDR3 comprises 13 residues. This chain's CDR3 is CASSPDRGRGYTF. The DNA for the CDR3 is TGTGCCAGCAGCCCTGACAGGGGGCGAGGCTACACCTTC.

V and J are TRBV30 and TRBJ2-2, with a weak D call TRBD1 (6 bases). The V gene's germline CDR1 is GTSNPN and CDR2 SVGIG (reference sequence). The CDR3 is made up of 14 amino acids. The V gene lost 3 bases and the J gene lost 7 bases, with 15 bases spanning the gap. CDR3 region: CAWSLTGLGGELFF. Here the CDR3 DNA reads TGTGCCTGGAGCCTCACAGGGCTTGGCGGGGAGCTGTTTTTT.

This sequence joins TRBV18 and TRBJ1-5; D perhaps matches TRBD1 (5 bases). V was trimmed by 3 bases and J by 3 bases, leaving 18 bases between them. The CDR3 consists of 17 residues. Germline CDR1 KGHSH, CDR2 LQKENI. The CDR3 DNA is TGTGCCAGCTCACCCCTCCGGGCAGGAGGGACCAATCAGCCCCAGCATTTT. Translation: CASSPLRAGGTNQPQHF.

The J gene is TRBJ1-2, the V gene TRBV10-3, with D perhaps TRBD1 (5 bases). The V gene's germline CDR1 is ENHRY and CDR2 SYGVKD. V was pared by 6 bases and J by 5 bases, with 13 bases between. This CDR3 spans 13 amino acids. The CDR3 region has the DNA TGTGCCATCAGCAGCGGGGAGGGGTATGGCTACACCTTC. Encoded protein: CAISSGEGYGYTF.

The V call is TRBV7-3, the J call TRBJ2-7, with D possibly TRBD2 on 5 matching bases. The CDR3 covers 17 residues. Trimming took off 2 bases at V and 1 base at J, with 18 bases between the two ends. Germline assignment: CDR1 SGHTA and CDR2 FQGTGA. The CDR3 bases are TGTGCCAGCAGCTTATCCCATTGGGAAGAGGGTTCCTACGAGCAGTACTTC. This translates into CASSLSHWEEGSYEQYF.

The rearrangement uses TRBV5-1 and TRBJ2-1, with D maybe TRBD2 (7 bases). The V end was cut by 0 bases, the J end by 4 bases, with 11 bases between. The CDR3 covers 15 residues. CDR1 and CDR2 from the germline V gene are SGHRS and YFSETQ. CDR3 nucleotides: TGCGCCAGCAGCTTGGCGGGGAGGGGGTACAATGAGCAGTTCTTC. This sequence encodes CASSLAGRGYNEQFF.

The chain employs TRBV4-2 and TRBJ1-1; 9 bases line up with TRBD1. CDR1 LGHNA and CDR2 YNFKEQ come from the germline V gene. The CDR3 sequence is 14 residues long. V shed 2 bases and J 7 bases; nucleotides not matched to a gene: 5. The CDR3 DNA follows: TGTGCCAGCAGCCAACAGACAGGGGGAGGTGAAGCTTTCTTT. It encodes CASSQQTGGGEAFF.

The CDR3 nucleotides read TGTGCCAGCAGCACACGGACTAGCGGGGGGGCAGATACGCAGTATTTT. It specifies CASSTRTSGGADTQYF. This sequence joins TRBV9 and TRBJ2-3; TRBD2 agrees at 15 bases. The CDR3 has 16 amino acids. The germline V gene encodes CDR1 SGDLS and CDR2 YYNGEE. Unmatched junction bases numbered 4, after V lost 4 bases and J lost 4 bases.

The chain employs TRBV5-1 and TRBJ1-6; TRBD1 is a possible D gene (6 bases). The V end was cut by 1 base, the J end by 15 bases, with 20 bases between. CDR1 is SGHRS, CDR2 YFSETQ, per germline. The length of the CDR3 is 15 residues. The CDR3, as DNA: TGCGCCAGCAGCTTGCGGCAAGGGGGGGGCGGAAACCTCCACTTT. Translation: CASSLRQGGGGNLHF.

The table lists this clone with a count of one. This chain uses TRBV6-5 with TRBJ2-7; 9 positions agree with TRBD1. The CDR3 loop spans 16 amino acids. V lost 0 bases, J lost 2 bases, and 5 bases stayed unmatched. In germline, CDR1 is MNHEY, CDR2 SVGAGI. The CDR3 DNA is TGTGCCAGCAGTTACTCTGGACAGGGGCACACCTACGAGCAGTACTTC. Its translation is CASSYSGQGHTYEQYF.